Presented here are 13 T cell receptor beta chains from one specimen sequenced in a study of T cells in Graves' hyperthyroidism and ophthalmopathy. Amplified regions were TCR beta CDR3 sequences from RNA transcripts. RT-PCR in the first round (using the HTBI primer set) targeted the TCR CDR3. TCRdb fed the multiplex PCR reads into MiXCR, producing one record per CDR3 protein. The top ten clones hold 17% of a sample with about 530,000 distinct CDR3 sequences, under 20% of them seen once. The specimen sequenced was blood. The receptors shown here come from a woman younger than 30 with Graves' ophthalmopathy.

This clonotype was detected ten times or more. CDR3 sequence reads: CASSPTKDRVNIQYF. CDR3 coding DNA: TGTGCCAGCAGCCCGACGAAGGACAGGGTGAACATTCAGTACTTC. V and J are TRBV3-1 and TRBJ2-4; 8 nucleotides line up with TRBD1. Germline V gene sequence: CDR1 LGHDT, CDR2 YNNKEL (reference sequence). With V trimmed by 4 bases and J by 7 bases, 9 bases remained unmatched. The CDR3 length is 15 residues. The full variable domain, in which reference TRBV3-1 and TRBJ2-4 provide the parts outside the CDR3, is DTAVSQTPKYLVTQMGNDKSIKCEQNLGHDTMYWYKQDSKKFLKIMFSYNNKELIINETVPNRFSPKSPDKAHLNLHINSLELGDSAVYFCASSPTKDRVNIQYFGAGTRLSVL.

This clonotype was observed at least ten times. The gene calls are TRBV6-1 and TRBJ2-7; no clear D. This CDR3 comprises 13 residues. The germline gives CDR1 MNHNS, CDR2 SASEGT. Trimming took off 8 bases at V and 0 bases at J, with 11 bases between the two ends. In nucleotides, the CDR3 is TGTGCCAGCTCTTCTAAGGCCTCCTACGAGCAGTACTTC. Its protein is CASSSKASYEQYF.

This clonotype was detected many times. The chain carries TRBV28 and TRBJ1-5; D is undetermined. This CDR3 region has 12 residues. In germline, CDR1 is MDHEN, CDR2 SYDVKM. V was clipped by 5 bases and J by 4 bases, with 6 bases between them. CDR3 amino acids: CASSQLNQPQHF. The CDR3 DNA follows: TGTGCCAGCAGTCAGCTTAATCAGCCCCAGCATTTT.

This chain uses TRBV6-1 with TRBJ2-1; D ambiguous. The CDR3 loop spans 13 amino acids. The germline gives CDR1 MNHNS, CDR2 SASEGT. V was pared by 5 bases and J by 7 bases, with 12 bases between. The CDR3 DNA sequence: TGTGCCAGCAGTAGGGTTATTGGGAATGAGCAGTTCTTC. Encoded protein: CASSRVIGNEQFF.

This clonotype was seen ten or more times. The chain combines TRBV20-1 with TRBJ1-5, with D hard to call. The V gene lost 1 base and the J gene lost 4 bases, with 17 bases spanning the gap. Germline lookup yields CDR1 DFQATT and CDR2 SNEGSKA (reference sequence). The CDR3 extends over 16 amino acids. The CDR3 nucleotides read TGCAGTGCTAGAGCCCCCCAGGCCGCGAGGAATCAGCCCCAGCATTTT. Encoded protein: CSARAPQAARNQPQHF.

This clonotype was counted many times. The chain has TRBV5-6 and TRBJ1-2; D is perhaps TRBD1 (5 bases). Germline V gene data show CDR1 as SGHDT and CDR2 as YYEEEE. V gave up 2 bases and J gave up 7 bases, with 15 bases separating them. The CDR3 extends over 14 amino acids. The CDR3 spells CASSLPGPGSGYTF. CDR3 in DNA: TGTGCCAGCAGCTTACCGGGGCCGGGCAGTGGCTACACCTTC.

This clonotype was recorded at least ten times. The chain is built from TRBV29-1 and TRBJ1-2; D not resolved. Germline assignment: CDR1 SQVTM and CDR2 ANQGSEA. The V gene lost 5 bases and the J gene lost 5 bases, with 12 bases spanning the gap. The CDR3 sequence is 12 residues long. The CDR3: CSVTTGSYGYTF. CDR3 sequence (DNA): TGCAGCGTTACCACTGGGTCTTATGGCTACACCTTC.

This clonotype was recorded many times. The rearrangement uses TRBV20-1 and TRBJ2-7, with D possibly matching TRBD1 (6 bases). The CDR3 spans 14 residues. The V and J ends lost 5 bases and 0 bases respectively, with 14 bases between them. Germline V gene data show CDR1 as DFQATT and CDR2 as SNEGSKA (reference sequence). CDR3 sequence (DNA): TGCAGTGCTCCAGTGAGGGGGATCTCCTACGAGCAGTACTTC. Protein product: CSAPVRGISYEQYF.

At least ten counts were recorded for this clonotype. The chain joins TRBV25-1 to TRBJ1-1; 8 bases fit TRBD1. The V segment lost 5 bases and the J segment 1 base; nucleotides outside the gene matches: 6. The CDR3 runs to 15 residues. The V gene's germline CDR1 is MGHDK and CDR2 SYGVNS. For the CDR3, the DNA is TGTGCCAGCAGTTTCCAGGGGGCGGCGAACACTGAAGCTTTCTTT. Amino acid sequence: CASSFQGAANTEAFF. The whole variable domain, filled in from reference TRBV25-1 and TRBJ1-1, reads EADIYQTPRYLVIGTGKKITLECSQTMGHDKMYWYQQDPGMELHLIHYSYGVNSTEKGDLSSESTVSRIRTEHFPLTLESARPSHTSQYLCASSFQGAANTEAFFGQGTRLTVV.

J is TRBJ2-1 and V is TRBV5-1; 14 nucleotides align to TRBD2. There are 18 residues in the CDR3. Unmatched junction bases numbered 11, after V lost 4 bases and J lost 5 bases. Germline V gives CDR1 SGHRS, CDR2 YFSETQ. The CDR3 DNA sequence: TGCGCCAGCAGCCTGACCCCGGGACTAGCGGGGGATCACAATGAGCAGTTCTTC. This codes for CASSLTPGLAGDHNEQFF.

The CDR3 protein is CASSLGSGAGQGYEQYF. The CDR3 region has the DNA TGTGCCAGCAGCTTAGGTTCGGGGGCAGGACAAGGATACGAGCAGTACTTC. This chain links TRBV11-1 with TRBJ2-7, with D possibly being TRBD1 or TRBD2 (6 bases each). CDR1 is SGHAT, CDR2 FQDESV, per germline (reference sequence). The germline V and J ends were trimmed by 1 base and 4 bases, with 20 bases remaining between them. This CDR3 region has 17 residues.

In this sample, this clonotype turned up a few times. The CDR3: CASSFGANNSPLHF. The CDR3, as DNA: TGTGCCAGCAGTTTCGGCGCCAATAATTCACCCCTCCACTTT. The J gene is TRBJ1-6, the V gene TRBV12-3 or TRBV12-4; D is ambiguous. Between the trimmed V and J ends, which lost 3 bases and 5 bases, there was a span of 8 bases. This CDR3 comprises 14 residues.

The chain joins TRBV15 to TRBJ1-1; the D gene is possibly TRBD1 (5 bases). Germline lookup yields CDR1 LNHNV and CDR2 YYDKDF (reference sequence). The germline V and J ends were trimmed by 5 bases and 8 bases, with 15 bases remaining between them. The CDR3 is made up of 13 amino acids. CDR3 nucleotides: TGTGCCACCAGCGTTGGGACTCCCAGGGAAGCTTTCTTT. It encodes CATSVGTPREAFF.